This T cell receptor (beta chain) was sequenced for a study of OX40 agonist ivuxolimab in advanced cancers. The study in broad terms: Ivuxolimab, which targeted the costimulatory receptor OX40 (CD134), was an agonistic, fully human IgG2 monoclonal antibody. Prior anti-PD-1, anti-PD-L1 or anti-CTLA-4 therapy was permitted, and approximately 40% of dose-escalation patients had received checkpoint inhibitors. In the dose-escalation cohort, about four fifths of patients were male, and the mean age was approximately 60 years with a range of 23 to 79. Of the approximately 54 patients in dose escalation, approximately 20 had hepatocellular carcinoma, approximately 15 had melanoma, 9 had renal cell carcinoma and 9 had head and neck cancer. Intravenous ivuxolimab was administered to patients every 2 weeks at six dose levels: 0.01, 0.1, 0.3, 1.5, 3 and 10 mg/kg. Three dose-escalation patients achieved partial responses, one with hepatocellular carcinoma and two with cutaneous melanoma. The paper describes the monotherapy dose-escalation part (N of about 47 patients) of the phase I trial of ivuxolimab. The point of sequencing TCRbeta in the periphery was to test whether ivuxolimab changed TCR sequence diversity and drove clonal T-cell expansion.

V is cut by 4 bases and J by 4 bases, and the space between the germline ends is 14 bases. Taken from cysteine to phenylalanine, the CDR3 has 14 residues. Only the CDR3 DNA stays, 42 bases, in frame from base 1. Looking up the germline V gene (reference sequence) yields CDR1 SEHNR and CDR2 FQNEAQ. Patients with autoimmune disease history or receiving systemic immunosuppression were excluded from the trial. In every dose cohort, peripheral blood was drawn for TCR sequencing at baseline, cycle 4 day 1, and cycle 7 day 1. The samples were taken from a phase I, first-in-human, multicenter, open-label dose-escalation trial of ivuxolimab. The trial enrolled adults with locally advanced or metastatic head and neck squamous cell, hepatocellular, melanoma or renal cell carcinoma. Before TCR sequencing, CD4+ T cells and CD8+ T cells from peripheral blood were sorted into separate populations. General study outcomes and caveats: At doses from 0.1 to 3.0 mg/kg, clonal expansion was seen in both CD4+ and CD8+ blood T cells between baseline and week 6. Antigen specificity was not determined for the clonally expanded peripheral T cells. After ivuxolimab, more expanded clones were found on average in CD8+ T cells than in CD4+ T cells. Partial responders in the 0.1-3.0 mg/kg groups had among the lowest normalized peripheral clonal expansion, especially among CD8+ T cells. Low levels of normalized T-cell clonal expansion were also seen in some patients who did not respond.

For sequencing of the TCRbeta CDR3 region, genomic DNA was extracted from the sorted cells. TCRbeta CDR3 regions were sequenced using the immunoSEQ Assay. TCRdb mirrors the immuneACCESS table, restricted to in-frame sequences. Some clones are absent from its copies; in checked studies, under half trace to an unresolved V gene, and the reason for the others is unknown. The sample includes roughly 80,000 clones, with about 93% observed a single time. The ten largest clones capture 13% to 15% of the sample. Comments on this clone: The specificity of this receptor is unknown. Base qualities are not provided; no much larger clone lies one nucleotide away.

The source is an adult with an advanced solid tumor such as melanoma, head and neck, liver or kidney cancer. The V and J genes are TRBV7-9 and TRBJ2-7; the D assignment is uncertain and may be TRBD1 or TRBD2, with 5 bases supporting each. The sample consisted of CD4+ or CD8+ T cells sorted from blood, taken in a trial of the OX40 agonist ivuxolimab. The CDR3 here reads CASSYGGESYEQYF. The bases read TGTGCCAGCAGCTATGGGGGAGAGAGTTACGAGCAGTACTTC.